This T cell receptor (beta chain) was observed in a study of blood T cell repertoires in COVID-19. Study-wide context: Samples representing acute and convalescent COVID-19 were sourced from the United States, Italy and Spain. Sources were T cells, B-cell-depleted T cells, or PBMCs; the material itself was cDNA or gDNA.

With 4 bases clipped from V and 0 bases from J, the junction kept 6 bases outside the gene matches. The CDR3 loop spans 15 amino acids. CDR1 and CDR2 (germline): SGHNT, YYREEE (reference sequence). The Seattle site enrolled patients during active infection and followed them longitudinally. TCRdb's table, derived via immunoSEQ multiplex PCR, lists solely in-frame clones and lacks some. The data contain some 200,000 clones, around four fifths of them seen just once; the ten biggest clones take up 10%. Material for sequencing was peripheral blood. This chain uses TRBV5-4 with TRBJ1-1, with 7 bases fitting TRBD1. The clonotype originates from a woman over 75 with COVID-19, enrolled during active disease. As DNA, the CDR3 is TGTGCCAGCAGCGGATCGGGACAGATGAACACTGAAGCTTTCTTT. Protein sequence: CASSGSGQMNTEAFF.